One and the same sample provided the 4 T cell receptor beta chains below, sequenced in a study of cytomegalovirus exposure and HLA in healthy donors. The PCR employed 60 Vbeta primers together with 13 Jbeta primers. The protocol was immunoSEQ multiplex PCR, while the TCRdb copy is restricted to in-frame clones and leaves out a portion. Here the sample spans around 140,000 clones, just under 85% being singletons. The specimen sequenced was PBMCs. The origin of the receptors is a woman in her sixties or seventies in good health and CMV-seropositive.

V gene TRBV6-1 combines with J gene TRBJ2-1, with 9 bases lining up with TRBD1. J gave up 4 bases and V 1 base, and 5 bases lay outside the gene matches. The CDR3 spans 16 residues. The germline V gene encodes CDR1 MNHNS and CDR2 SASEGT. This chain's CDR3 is CASSEDRGHLYNEQFF. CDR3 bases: TGTGCCAGCAGTGAAGACAGGGGGCACCTTTACAATGAGCAGTTCTTC.

Here the CDR3 DNA reads TGTGCCAGCAGCCAGAGGACAGGGGGATCCTACGAGCAGTACTTC. This codes for CASSQRTGGSYEQYF. The chain couples TRBV4-2 to TRBJ2-7, with 10 bases matching TRBD1. The CDR3 runs to 15 residues. V shed 3 bases, J shed 1 base, and the junction held 3 bases outside the gene matches. Looked up from germline, CDR1 is LGHNA and CDR2 is YNFKEQ.

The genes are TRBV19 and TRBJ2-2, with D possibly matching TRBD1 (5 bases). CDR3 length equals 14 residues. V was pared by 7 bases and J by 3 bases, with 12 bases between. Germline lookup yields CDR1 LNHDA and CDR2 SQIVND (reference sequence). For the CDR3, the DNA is TGTGCCAGTACAAACAGGTTGGACACCGGGGAGCTGTTTTTT. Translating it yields CASTNRLDTGELFF. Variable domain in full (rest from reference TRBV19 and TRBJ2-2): DGGITQSPKYLFRKEGQNVTLSCEQNLNHDAMYWYRQDPGQGLRLIYYSQIVNDFQKGDIAEGYSVSREKKESFPLTVTSAQKNPTAFYLCASTNRLDTGELFFGEGSRLTVL.

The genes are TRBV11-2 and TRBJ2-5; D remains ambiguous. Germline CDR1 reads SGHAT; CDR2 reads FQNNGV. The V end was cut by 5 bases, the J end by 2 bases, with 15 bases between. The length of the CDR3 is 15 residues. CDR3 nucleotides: TGTGCCAGCAGCCCAAACGGTGCTAGGCAAGAGACCCAGTACTTC. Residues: CASSPNGARQETQYF.